A selection of T cell receptor beta chains follows, all from one sample in a study of cytomegalovirus exposure and HLA in healthy donors. Sequencing was performed with immunoSEQ multiplex PCR; in TCRdb, only in-frame clones are kept and a portion is missing. The sample lists more than 100,000 clones, around 80% occurring once. What was sequenced was PBMCs. These receptors came from a female donor in good health and CMV-seropositive. Both conserved end residues are part of each CDR3. Each record gives: CDR3 protein, V gene, J gene.

CDR3 protein: CASSSGQEEGGYTF; V gene: TRBV5-1; J gene: TRBJ1-2
CDR3 protein: CATSREGVIAGANVLTF; V gene: TRBV15; J gene: TRBJ2-6
CDR3 protein: CASSVRYEQYF; V gene: TRBV2; J gene: TRBJ2-7
CDR3 protein: CASSTGLAGRTDTQYF; V gene: TRBV9; J gene: TRBJ2-3
CDR3 protein: CASSLGPNNQPQHF; V gene: TRBV5-1; J gene: TRBJ1-5
CDR3 protein: CASSGLAWAGELFF; V gene: TRBV2; J gene: TRBJ2-2
CDR3 protein: CASSRTGNEKLFF; V gene: TRBV5-1; J gene: TRBJ1-4
CDR3 protein: CASSLPTGTGELFF; V gene: TRBV5-1; J gene: TRBJ2-2
CDR3 protein: CASRDRTGGIEKLFF; V gene: TRBV2; J gene: TRBJ1-4
CDR3 protein: CASSSGLTGNEQFF; V gene: TRBV7-2; J gene: TRBJ2-1
CDR3 protein: CASFLAGYKGELFF; V gene: TRBV6-6; J gene: TRBJ2-2
CDR3 protein: CASSLDDSRSYGYTF; V gene: TRBV5-1; J gene: TRBJ1-2
CDR3 protein: CASSYSGQVAFYEQYF; V gene: TRBV6-5; J gene: TRBJ2-7
CDR3 protein: CASSPGGGRNTQYF; V gene: TRBV2; J gene: TRBJ2-3
CDR3 protein: CASSPLTGLADTQYF; V gene: TRBV5-1; J gene: TRBJ2-3
CDR3 protein: CASRIDRGHGNTIYF; V gene: TRBV5-1; J gene: TRBJ1-3
CDR3 protein: CASSLPYYSYEQYF; V gene: TRBV7-2; J gene: TRBJ2-7
CDR3 protein: CASSRPGTGEKLFF; V gene: TRBV7-9; J gene: TRBJ1-4
CDR3 protein: CASSGGFYGGNTIYF; V gene: TRBV2; J gene: TRBJ1-3
CDR3 protein: CASRTGYTYTDTQYF; V gene: TRBV6-5; J gene: TRBJ2-3
CDR3 protein: CASSLQGNEQFF; V gene: TRBV7-6; J gene: TRBJ2-1
CDR3 protein: CASSLGQSSYEQYF; V gene: TRBV5-4; J gene: TRBJ2-7
CDR3 protein: CASSRLAGDTGELFF; V gene: TRBV7-6; J gene: TRBJ2-2
CDR3 protein: CASSHRNFQGQQFGAQYF; V gene: TRBV14; J gene: TRBJ2-5
CDR3 protein: CASRREGFETQYF; V gene: TRBV7-9; J gene: TRBJ2-5
CDR3 protein: CASSLETDSYNEQFF; V gene: TRBV7-8; J gene: TRBJ2-1
CDR3 protein: CAWGTSWETQYF; V gene: TRBV30; J gene: TRBJ2-5
CDR3 protein: CASSPSSYEQYF; V gene: TRBV7-2; J gene: TRBJ2-7
CDR3 protein: CASSEGTANTGELFF; V gene: TRBV10-1; J gene: TRBJ2-2
CDR3 protein: CASGFATGRKVSYNEQFF; V gene: TRBV12-5; J gene: TRBJ2-1